Shown below are 21 T cell receptor beta chains from a single sample sequenced in a study of cytomegalovirus exposure and HLA in healthy donors. Both 60 Vbeta primers and 13 Jbeta primers went into the PCR. Generated by immunoSEQ multiplex PCR, the TCRdb table keeps only in-frame clones and is missing some. The sample yields fewer than 200,000 clones, approximately 84% seen once. The sequenced material came from PBMCs. The receptor source for this set is a girl under three years old in good health and CMV-seronegative.

This rearrangement joins TRBV9 to TRBJ2-2, with 7 bases aligning to TRBD1. The CDR3 is 15 residues long. The V gene end was trimmed by 2 bases and the J gene end by 3 bases; junction bases not matched to a gene: 4. Per the germline V gene, CDR1 is SGDLS and CDR2 is YYNGEE. The CDR3 is CASSVVRGHTGELFF. In nucleotides, the CDR3 is TGTGCCAGCAGCGTCGTAAGGGGGCACACCGGGGAGCTGTTTTTT.

This clone was recorded once. This chain uses TRBV27 with TRBJ1-4, with 9 bases identical to TRBD1. CDR3 length: 17 amino acids. CDR1 and CDR2 from the germline V gene are MNHEY and SMNVEV (reference sequence). J gave up 10 bases and V 0 bases, and 12 bases lay outside the gene matches. The CDR3 region has the DNA TGTGCCAGCAGTTTATCCCCGATCCGGGACAGGGCGGGAAAACTGTTTTTT. It codes for CASSLSPIRDRAGKLFF.

With respect to this clone: Different DNA sequences within this sample yield the same CDR3. The J gene is TRBJ2-3, the V gene TRBV5-1; TRBD2 matches 10 bases. V trimming: 2 bases; J trimming: 2 bases; junction bases outside the gene matches: 2. The CDR3 spans 15 residues. CDR1 is SGHRS, CDR2 YFSETQ, per germline. The CDR3 sequence: CASSLAGGSTDTQYF. The CDR3 DNA reads TGCGCCAGCAGCTTAGCGGGAGGGTCCACAGATACGCAGTATTTT.

The J gene is TRBJ2-5, the V gene TRBV11-1; weak D call: TRBD2 (6 bases). V lost 8 bases and J lost 5, with 12 bases in between. The germline gives CDR1 SGHAT, CDR2 FQDESV (reference sequence). The CDR3 contains 12 residues. Here the CDR3 DNA reads TGTGCCAGCCGAGGAGGGGCTGAGACCCAGTACTTC. The encoded protein is CASRGGAETQYF.

This chain connects TRBV4-1 to TRBJ2-7; D may be TRBD2 (6 bases). In germline, CDR1 is MGHRA, CDR2 YSYEKL. The CDR3 is made up of 14 amino acids. Trimming took off 3 bases at V and 2 bases at J, with 11 bases between the two ends. CDR3: CASSQGGEAYEQYF. The CDR3 bases are TGCGCCAGCAGCCAGGGCGGGGAGGCCTACGAGCAGTACTTC.

This clone appeared once. For the CDR3, the DNA is TGCGCCAGCAGCCAAGAAGGGCCGGCGGCCTCGGGAGCGCAGTATTTT. Protein: CASSQEGPAASGAQYF. The chain has TRBV4-3 and TRBJ2-3; possibly TRBD2 for D (6 bases). CDR3 length equals 16 residues. Trimming shortened V by 0 bases and J by 10 bases, and 20 bases separated the two germline ends. Germline V CDR1 and CDR2: LGHNA, YSLEER.

CDR3 sequence: CASSEGSNPETQYF. The CDR3 nucleotides are TGTGCCAGCAGTGAAGGAAGCAATCCAGAGACCCAGTACTTC. This rearrangement joins TRBV2 to TRBJ2-5, with D unclear. The germline CDR1 and CDR2 sequences are SNHLY and FYNNEI. The CDR3 runs 14 residues. V gave up 1 base and J gave up 4 bases, with 10 bases separating them.

The chain joins TRBV5-1 to TRBJ2-1; 8 bases line up with TRBD1. Germline V gene sequence: CDR1 SGHRS, CDR2 YFSETQ. V lost 4 bases, J lost 10 bases, and 10 bases stayed unmatched. The CDR3 extends over 14 amino acids. The chain's CDR3 is CASSGGQGTSEQFF. Written as DNA, the CDR3 is TGCGCCAGCAGCGGAGGACAGGGAACAAGCGAGCAGTTCTTC.

This sequence joins TRBV4-2 and TRBJ2-5; 11 bases align to TRBD2. The J segment lost 4 bases and the V segment lost 1 base, leaving 2 bases of the junction unmatched. CDR3 length: 15 residues. CDR1 is LGHNA and CDR2 is YNFKEQ in the germline V gene. The CDR3 protein is CASSQVGTSGETQYF. CDR3 DNA: TGTGCCAGCAGCCAAGTGGGGACTAGCGGAGAGACCCAGTACTTC.

V gene TRBV10-3 combines with J gene TRBJ2-7, with TRBD2 as a possible D gene (5 bases). The CDR3 has 11 amino acids. CDR1 is ENHRY and CDR2 is SYGVKD in the germline V gene. V was trimmed by 8 bases and J by 2 bases, leaving 7 bases between them. The DNA of the CDR3 is TGTGCCATCGGGAGTACCTACGAGCAGTACTTC. Protein product: CAIGSTYEQYF.

V is TRBV4-1 and J is TRBJ2-7, with D maybe TRBD2 (5 bases). Trimming pared 4 bases from V and 6 bases from J, leaving 13 bases between. The germline V gene encodes CDR1 MGHRA and CDR2 YSYEKL. CDR3 length: 13 amino acids. The DNA for the CDR3 is TGCGCCAGCAGCCCAAGCGATGCGGGCGAGCAGTACTTC. Protein sequence: CASSPSDAGEQYF.

The chain uses TRBV9 and TRBJ2-2; TRBD1 matches at 7 bases. The germline CDR1 and CDR2 sequences are SGDLS and YYNGEE. The CDR3 loop spans 18 amino acids. With 1 base clipped from V and 4 bases from J, the junction kept 13 bases outside the gene matches. CDR3 in amino acids: CASSVWVTGLLGTGELFF. The CDR3 DNA reads TGTGCCAGCAGCGTATGGGTGACAGGGCTATTGGGCACCGGGGAGCTGTTTTTT.

This sequence joins TRBV4-1 and TRBJ2-7, with a tentative D call TRBD2 (6 bases). The CDR3 consists of 13 residues. Germline CDR1 and CDR2: MGHRA and YSYEKL. V lost 1 base, J lost 6 bases, and 10 bases lay in between. The CDR3 here is CASSQVGGLEQYF. The CDR3 DNA is TGCGCCAGCAGCCAAGTAGGAGGGCTCGAGCAGTACTTC.

The genes are TRBV5-5 and TRBJ2-5; D gene unclear. The CDR3 consists of 11 residues. Germline V gene data show CDR1 as SGHKS and CDR2 as YYEKEE (reference sequence). Trimming shortened V by 2 bases and J by 5 bases, and 4 bases separated the two germline ends. CDR3 protein: CASSFAETQYF. Here the CDR3 DNA reads TGTGCCAGCAGCTTCGCGGAGACCCAGTACTTC.

The chain combines TRBV9 with TRBJ2-7; 11 nucleotides match TRBD2. The junction had 8 bases not matched to a gene; V was cut back by 4 bases and J by 2 bases. The CDR3 totals 16 residues. Germline V gene sequence: CDR1 SGDLS, CDR2 YYNGEE. In DNA, the CDR3 is TGTGCCAGCAGCTACACGGGACTAGCGGCCCCCTACGAGCAGTACTTC. Its protein product is CASSYTGLAAPYEQYF.

The chain uses TRBV5-1 and TRBJ1-1; 11 bases map to TRBD1. Looked up from germline, CDR1 is SGHRS and CDR2 is YFSETQ. The V segment lost 0 bases and the J segment 1 base; nucleotides outside the gene matches: 2. The CDR3 extends over 16 amino acids. The CDR3 region is CASSLGGQGENTEAFF. CDR3 DNA: TGCGCCAGCAGCTTGGGGGGACAGGGGGAGAACACTGAAGCTTTCTTT. Using reference TRBV5-1 and TRBJ1-1 for the parts outside the CDR3, the full variable domain is KAGVTQTPRYLIKTRGQQVTLSCSPISGHRSVSWYQQTPGQGLQFLFEYFSETQRNKGNFPGRFSGRQFSNSRSEMNVSTLELGDSALYLCASSLGGQGENTEAFFGQGTRLTVV.

The chain joins TRBV5-8 to TRBJ2-7, with a possible D match to TRBD2 (6 bases). Germline V gene lookup returns CDR1 SGHTS and CDR2 YDEGEE. Trimming stripped 5 bases from V and 4 bases from J, with 16 bases between. This CDR3 contains 14 residues. CDR3 sequence (DNA): TGTGCCAGCAGGGTAATAGGGGCGGGGTACGAGCAGTACTTC. As protein: CASRVIGAGYEQYF.

This chain links TRBV15 with TRBJ2-3; 10 bases line up with TRBD2. V lost 1 base to trimming and J lost 5 bases; unmatched junction nucleotides: 0. The CDR3 runs to 14 residues. Germline lookup yields CDR1 LNHNV and CDR2 YYDKDF (reference sequence). The DNA for the CDR3 is TGTGCCACCAGCAGAGGGACTAGCGGAGATACGCAGTATTTT. Amino acids: CATSRGTSGDTQYF.

The J gene is TRBJ2-3, the V gene TRBV4-3, with TRBD1 identical over 9 bases. With V trimmed by 0 bases and J by 2 bases, 12 bases remained unmatched. CDR3 length equals 19 residues. CDR1 LGHNA and CDR2 YSLEER come from the germline V gene. In nucleotides, the CDR3 is TGCGCCAGCAGCCAAGATTGGGGGACAGGGATGGGTATCACAGATACGCAGTATTTT. Amino acids: CASSQDWGTGMGITDTQYF.

The table lists this clone with a few counts. J is TRBJ2-2 and V is TRBV7-2; 12 nucleotides line up with TRBD2. The CDR3 extends over 16 amino acids. Germline values: CDR1 SGHTA, CDR2 FQGNSA. The J segment lost 4 bases and the V segment lost 5 bases, leaving 5 bases of the junction unmatched. Written as DNA, the CDR3 is TGTGCCAGCAGCCTTACTAGCGGGGGGTCCACCGGGGAGCTGTTTTTT. It codes for CASSLTSGGSTGELFF. Based on the CDR3 plus reference TRBV7-2 and TRBJ2-2, the full variable domain is GAGVSQSPSNKVTEKGKDVELRCDPISGHTALYWYRQSLGQGLEFLIYFQGNSAPDKSGLPSDRFSAERTGGSVSTLTIQRTQQEDSAVYLCASSLTSGGSTGELFFGEGSRLTVL.

This chain joins TRBV6-5 and TRBJ2-7; 7 positions match TRBD1. CDR3 size: 14 residues. Germline V gene lookup returns CDR1 MNHEY and CDR2 SVGAGI. J gave up 2 bases and V 5 bases, and 6 bases lay outside the gene matches. The CDR3 region has the DNA TGTGCCAGCAGTAACTGGGACAGCACCTACGAGCAGTACTTC. It codes for CASSNWDSTYEQYF.